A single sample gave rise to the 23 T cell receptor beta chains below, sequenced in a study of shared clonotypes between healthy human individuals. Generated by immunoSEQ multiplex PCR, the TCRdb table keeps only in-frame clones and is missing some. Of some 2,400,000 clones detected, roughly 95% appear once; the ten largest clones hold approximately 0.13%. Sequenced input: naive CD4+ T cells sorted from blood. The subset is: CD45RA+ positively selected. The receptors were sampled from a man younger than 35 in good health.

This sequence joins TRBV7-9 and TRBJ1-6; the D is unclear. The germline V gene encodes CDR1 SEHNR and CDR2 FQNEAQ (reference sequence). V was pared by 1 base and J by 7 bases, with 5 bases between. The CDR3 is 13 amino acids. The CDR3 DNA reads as TGTGCCAGCAGCTTAGATGTGAATTCACCCCTCCACTTT. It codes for CASSLDVNSPLHF.

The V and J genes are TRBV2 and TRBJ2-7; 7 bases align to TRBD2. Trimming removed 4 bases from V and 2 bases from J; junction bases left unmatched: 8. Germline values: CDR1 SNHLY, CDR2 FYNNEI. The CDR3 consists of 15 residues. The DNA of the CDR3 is TGTGCCAGCAGTGGGTTTTACGGGAGGCCCTACGAGCAGTACTTC. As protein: CASSGFYGRPYEQYF.

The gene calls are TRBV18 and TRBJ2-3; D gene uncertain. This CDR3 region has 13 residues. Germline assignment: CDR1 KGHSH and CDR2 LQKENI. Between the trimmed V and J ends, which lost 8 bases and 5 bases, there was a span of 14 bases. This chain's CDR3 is CASLPGMRDTQYF. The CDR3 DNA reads TGTGCCAGCCTTCCTGGGATGCGAGATACGCAGTATTTT.

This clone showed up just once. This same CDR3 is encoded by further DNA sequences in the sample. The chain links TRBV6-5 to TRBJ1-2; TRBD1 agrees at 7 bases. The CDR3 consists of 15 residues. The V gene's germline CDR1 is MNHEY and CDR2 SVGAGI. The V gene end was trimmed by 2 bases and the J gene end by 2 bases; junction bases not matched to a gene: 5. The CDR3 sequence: CASSYEGGGNYGYTF. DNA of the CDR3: TGTGCCAGCAGTTACGAGGGAGGGGGCAACTATGGCTACACCTTC.

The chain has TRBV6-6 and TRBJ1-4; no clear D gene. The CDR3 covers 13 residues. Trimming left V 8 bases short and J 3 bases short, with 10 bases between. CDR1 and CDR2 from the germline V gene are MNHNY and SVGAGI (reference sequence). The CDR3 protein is CASDSGSNEKLFF. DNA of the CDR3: TGTGCCAGCGATTCTGGGTCTAATGAAAAACTGTTTTTT.

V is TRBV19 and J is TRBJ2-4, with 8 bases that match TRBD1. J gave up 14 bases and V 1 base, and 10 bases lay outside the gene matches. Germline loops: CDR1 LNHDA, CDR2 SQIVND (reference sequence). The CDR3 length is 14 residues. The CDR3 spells CASSIGDRGFGKYF. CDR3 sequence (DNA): TGTGCCAGTAGTATAGGAGACAGGGGATTCGGAAAGTACTTC.

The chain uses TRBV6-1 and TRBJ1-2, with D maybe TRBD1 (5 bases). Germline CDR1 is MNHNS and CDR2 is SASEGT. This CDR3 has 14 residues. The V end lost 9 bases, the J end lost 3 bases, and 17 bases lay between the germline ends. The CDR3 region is CASLWGRSDYGYTF. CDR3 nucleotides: TGTGCCAGTTTGTGGGGCAGGTCGGACTATGGCTACACCTTC.

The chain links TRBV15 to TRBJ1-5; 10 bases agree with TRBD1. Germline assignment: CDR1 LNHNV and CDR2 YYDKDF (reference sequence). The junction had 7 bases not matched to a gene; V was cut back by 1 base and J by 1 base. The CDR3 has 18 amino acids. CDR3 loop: CATSRGDRGVGSNQPQHF. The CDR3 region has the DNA TGTGCCACCAGCAGAGGGGACAGGGGAGTGGGAAGCAATCAGCCCCAGCATTTT. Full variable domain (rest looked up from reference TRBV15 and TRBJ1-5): DAMVIQNPRYQVTQFGKPVTLSCSQTLNHNVMYWYQQKSSQAPKLLFHYYDKDFNNEADTPDNFQSRRPNTSFCFLDIRSPGLGDTAMYLCATSRGDRGVGSNQPQHFGDGTRLSIL.

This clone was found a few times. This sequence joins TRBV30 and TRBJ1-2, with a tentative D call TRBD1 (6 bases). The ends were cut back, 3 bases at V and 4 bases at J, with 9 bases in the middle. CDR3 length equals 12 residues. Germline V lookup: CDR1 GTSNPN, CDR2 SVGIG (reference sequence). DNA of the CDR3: TGTGCCTGGAGACAGGACAGCTATGGCTACACCTTC. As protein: CAWRQDSYGYTF.

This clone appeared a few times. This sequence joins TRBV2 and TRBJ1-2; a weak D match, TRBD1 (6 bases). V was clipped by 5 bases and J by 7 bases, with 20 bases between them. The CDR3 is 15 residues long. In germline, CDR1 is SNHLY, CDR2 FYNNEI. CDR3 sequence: CASSSHPTGLGGYTF. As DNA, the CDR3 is TGTGCCAGCAGTTCCCACCCAACAGGGTTAGGTGGCTACACCTTC.

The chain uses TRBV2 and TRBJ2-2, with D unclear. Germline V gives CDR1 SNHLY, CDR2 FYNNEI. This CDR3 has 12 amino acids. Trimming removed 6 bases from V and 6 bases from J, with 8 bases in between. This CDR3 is CASRYGSGELFF. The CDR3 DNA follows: TGTGCCAGCAGATATGGGTCCGGGGAGCTGTTTTTT.

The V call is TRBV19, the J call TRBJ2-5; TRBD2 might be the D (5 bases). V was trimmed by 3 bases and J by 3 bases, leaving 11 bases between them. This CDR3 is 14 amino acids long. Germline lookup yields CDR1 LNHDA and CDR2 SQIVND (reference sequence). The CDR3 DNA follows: TGTGCCAGTAGTATTCAACTAGATAAAGAGACCCAGTACTTC. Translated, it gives CASSIQLDKETQYF.

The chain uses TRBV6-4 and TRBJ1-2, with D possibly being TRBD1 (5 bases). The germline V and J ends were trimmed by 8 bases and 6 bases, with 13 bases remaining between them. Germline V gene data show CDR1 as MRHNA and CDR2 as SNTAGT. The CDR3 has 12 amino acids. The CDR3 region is CASPRDWDGYTF. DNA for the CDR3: TGTGCCAGCCCCCGGGACTGGGATGGCTACACCTTC.

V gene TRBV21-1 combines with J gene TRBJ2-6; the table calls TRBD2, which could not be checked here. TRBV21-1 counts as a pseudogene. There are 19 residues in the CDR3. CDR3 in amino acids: CASSSPRTLFLSGANVLTF. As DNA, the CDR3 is TGTGCCAGCAGCTCCCCTAGGACTCTTTTTCTCTCTGGGGCCAACGTCCTGACTTTC.

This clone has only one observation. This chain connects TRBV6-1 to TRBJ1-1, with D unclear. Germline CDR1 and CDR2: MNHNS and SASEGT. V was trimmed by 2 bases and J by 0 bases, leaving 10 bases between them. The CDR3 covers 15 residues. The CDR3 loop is CASSESVNMNTEAFF. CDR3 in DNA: TGTGCCAGCAGTGAATCAGTGAATATGAACACTGAAGCTTTCTTT.

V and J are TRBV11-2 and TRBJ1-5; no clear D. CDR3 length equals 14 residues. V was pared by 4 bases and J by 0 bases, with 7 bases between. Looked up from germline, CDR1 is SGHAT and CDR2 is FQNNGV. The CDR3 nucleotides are TGTGCCAGCAGCTACCAGGATAGCAATCAGCCCCAGCATTTT. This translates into CASSYQDSNQPQHF.

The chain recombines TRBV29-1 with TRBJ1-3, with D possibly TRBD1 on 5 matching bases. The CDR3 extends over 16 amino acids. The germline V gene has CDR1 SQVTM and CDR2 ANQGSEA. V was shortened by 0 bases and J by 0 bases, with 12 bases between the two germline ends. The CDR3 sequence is CSVEEGRTSSGNTIYF. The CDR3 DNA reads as TGCAGCGTTGAAGAGGGACGGACAAGCTCTGGAAACACCATATATTTT.

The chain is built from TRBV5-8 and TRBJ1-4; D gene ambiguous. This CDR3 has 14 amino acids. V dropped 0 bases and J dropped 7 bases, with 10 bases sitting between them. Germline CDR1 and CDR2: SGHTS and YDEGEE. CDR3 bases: TGTGCCAGCAGCTTGGCCAGAGGACCTGAAAAACTGTTTTTT. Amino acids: CASSLARGPEKLFF.

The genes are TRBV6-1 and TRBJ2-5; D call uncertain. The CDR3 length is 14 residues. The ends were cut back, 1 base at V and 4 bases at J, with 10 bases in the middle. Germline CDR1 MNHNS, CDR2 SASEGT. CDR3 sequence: CASSEGGVAETQYF. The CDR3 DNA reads TGTGCCAGCAGTGAAGGTGGGGTAGCAGAGACCCAGTACTTC.

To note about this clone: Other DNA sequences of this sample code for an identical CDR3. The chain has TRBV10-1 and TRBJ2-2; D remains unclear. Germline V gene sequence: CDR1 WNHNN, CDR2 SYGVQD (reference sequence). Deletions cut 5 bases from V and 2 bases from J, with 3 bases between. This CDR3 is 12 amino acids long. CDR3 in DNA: TGCGCCAGCAGTCTCAACACCGGGGAGCTGTTTTTT. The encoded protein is CASSLNTGELFF.

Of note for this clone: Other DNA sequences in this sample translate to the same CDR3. CDR3: CASSRGQGAYEQYF. CDR3 bases: TGTGCCAGCTCACGGGGACAGGGGGCCTACGAGCAGTACTTC. The rearrangement links TRBV18 to TRBJ2-7; TRBD1 agrees at 11 bases. Germline loops: CDR1 KGHSH, CDR2 LQKENI. Trimming cost V 4 bases and J 2 bases; bases outside gene matches: 1. The CDR3 consists of 14 residues.

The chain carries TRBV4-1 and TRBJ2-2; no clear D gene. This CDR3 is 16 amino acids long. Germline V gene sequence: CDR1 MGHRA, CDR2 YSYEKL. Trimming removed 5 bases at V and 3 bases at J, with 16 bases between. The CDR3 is CASSYNPSLDTGELFF. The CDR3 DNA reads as TGCGCCAGCAGCTATAACCCCTCCCTTGACACCGGGGAGCTGTTTTTT.

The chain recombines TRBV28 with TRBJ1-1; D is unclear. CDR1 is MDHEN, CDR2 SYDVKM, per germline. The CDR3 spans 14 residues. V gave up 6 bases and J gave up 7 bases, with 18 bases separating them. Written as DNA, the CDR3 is TGTGCCAGCAGAGCCCCGGGAGGGCAGATTGAAGCTTTCTTT. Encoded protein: CASRAPGGQIEAFF. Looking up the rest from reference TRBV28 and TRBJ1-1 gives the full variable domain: DVKVTQSSRYLVKRTGEKVFLECVQDMDHENMFWYRQDPGLGLRLIYFSYDVKMKEKGDIPEGYSVSREKKERFSLILESASTNQTSMYLCASRAPGGQIEAFFGQGTRLTVV.